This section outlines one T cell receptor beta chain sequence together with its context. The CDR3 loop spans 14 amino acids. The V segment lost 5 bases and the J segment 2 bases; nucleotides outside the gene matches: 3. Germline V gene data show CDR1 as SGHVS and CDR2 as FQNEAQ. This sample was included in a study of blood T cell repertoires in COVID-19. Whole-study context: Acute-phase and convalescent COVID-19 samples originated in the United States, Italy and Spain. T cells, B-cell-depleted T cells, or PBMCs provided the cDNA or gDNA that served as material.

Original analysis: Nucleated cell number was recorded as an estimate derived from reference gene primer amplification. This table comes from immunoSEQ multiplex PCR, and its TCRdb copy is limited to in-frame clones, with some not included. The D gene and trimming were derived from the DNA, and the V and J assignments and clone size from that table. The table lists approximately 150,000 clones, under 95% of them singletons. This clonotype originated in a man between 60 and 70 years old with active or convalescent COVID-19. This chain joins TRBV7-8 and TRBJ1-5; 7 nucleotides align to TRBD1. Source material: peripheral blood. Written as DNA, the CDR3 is TGTGCCAGCAGCAGAGACAGGGGCAATCAGCCCCAGCATTTT. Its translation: CASSRDRGNQPQHF.